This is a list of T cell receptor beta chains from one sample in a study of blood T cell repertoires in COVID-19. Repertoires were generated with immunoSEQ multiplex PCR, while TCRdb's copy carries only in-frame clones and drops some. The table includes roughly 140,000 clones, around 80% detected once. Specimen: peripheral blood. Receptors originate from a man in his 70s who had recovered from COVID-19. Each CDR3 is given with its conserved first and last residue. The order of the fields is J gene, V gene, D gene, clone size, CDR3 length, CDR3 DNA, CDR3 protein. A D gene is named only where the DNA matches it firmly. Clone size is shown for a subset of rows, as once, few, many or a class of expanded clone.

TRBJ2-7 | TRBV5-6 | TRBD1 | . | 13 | TGTGCCAGCAGTTGGGACAGGGGGTACGAGCAGTACTTC | CASSWDRGYEQYF
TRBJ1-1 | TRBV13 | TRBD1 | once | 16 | TGTGCCAGCAGCTTGAGTCCCGGGACAGAGAACACTGAAGCTTTCTTT | CASSLSPGTENTEAFF
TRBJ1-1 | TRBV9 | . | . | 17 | TGTGCCAGCAGAGGCCATGGACAGAATTTTATGAACACTGAAGCTTTCTTT | CASRGHGQNFMNTEAFF
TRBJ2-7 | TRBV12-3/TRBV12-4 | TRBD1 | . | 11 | TGTGCCAGCAGTACAGGGGACGAGCAGTACTTC | CASSTGDEQYF
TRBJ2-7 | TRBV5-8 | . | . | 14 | TGTGCCAGCAGCTTCGGGGCAGGGGACTACGAGCAGTACTTC | CASSFGAGDYEQYF
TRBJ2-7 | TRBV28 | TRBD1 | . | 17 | TGTGCCAGCAGCGGACAGGGGCACATAGGCACATACTACGAGCAGTACTTC | CASSGQGHIGTYYEQYF
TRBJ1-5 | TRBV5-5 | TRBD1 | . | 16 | TGTGCCAGCCGTCGGACAGGGGGCGATGGCAATCAGCCCCAGCATTTT | CASRRTGGDGNQPQHF
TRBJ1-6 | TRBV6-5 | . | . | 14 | TGTGCCAGCACTCCGATCGGGGAAGGTTCACCCCTCCACTTT | CASTPIGEGSPLHF
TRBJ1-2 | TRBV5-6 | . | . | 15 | TGTGCCAGCAGCCCCCCGGACAGAGCCTCCTATGGCTACACCTTC | CASSPPDRASYGYTF
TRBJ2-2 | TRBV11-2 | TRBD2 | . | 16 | TGTGCCAGCAGCTTAGGTGGGGGACTAGCGGACGGGGAGCTGTTTTTT | CASSLGGGLADGELFF
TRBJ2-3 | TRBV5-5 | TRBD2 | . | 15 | TGTGCCAGCAGCTTCGTAGCGGGTGGCACAGATACGCAGTATTTT | CASSFVAGGTDTQYF
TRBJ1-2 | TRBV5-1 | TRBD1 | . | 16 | TGCGCCAGCAGCTTGGAAGGGACAGGGGATCACTATGGCTACACCTTC | CASSLEGTGDHYGYTF
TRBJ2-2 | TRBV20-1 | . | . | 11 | TGCAGTGCCATTAACACCGGGGAGCTGTTTTTT | CSAINTGELFF
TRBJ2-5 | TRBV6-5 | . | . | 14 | TGTGCCTCAAAGAAGAGATGGGAGTCAGAGACCCAGTACTTC | CASKKRWESETQYF
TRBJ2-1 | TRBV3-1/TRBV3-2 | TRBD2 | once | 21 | TGTGCCAGCAGCCAAGCGATGACTAGCGGGATGATACCATACTCCTACAATGAGCAGTTCTTC | CASSQAMTSGMIPYSYNEQFF
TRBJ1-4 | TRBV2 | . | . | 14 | TGTGCCAGCAGGCGCGAAGCAACTAATGAAAAACTGTTTTTT | CASRREATNEKLFF
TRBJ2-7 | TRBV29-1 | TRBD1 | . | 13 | TGCAGCGTGGAATTTGGGACAGGGCACGAGCAGTACTTC | CSVEFGTGHEQYF
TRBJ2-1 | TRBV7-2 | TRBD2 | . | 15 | TGTGCCAGCAGCTTAGATACGGGAGGGTACAATGAGCAGTTCTTC | CASSLDTGGYNEQFF
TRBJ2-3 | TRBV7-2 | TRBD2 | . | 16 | TGTGCCAGCAGCTTAACTAGCGGGCTTAGCACAGATACGCAGTATTTT | CASSLTSGLSTDTQYF
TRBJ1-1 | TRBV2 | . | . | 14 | TGTGCCAGCAGATCGGACAGCGGGAACACTGAAGCTTTCTTT | CASRSDSGNTEAFF
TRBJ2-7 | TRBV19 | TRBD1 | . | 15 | TGTGCCAGTAAACGATCGGGACAGGCTTCCTACGAGCAGTACTTC | CASKRSGQASYEQYF
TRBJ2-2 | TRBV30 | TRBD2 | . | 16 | TGTGCCTGGAGGGGACTAGCGGGACACAACACCGGGGAGCTGTTTTTT | CAWRGLAGHNTGELFF
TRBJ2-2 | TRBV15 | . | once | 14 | TGTGCCACCAGCAGAGATCGAGTCACCGGGGAGCTGTTTTTT | CATSRDRVTGELFF
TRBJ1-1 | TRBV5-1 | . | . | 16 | TGCGCCAGCAGCTTGGCCACGATCTCAGGTGACACTGAAGCTTTCTTT | CASSLATISGDTEAFF
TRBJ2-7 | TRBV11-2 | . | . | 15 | TGTGCCAGCAGCTGGGGGGTGGCGGGCTCCTACGAGCAGTACTTC | CASSWGVAGSYEQYF
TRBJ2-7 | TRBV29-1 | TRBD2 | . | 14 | TGCAGCGCCCGAGGGGGGACTAGTCTCTACGAGCAGTACTTC | CSARGGTSLYEQYF
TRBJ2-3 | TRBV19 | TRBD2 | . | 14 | TGTGCCAGTGTTAGCGGGAGGGCCTCAGATACGCAGTATTTT | CASVSGRASDTQYF
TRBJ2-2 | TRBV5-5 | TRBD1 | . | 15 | TGTGCCAGCAGCCCTGCGGACAGGGGCGCCGGGGAGCTGTTTTTT | CASSPADRGAGELFF
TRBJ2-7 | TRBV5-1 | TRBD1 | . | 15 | TGCGCCAGCAGCCCCGGGACAGGTGGTTCCTACGAGCAGTACTTC | CASSPGTGGSYEQYF
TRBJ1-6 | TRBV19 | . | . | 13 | TGTGCCAGTAGGCAGCCGGGACTTGCTCCCCTCCACTTT | CASRQPGLAPLHF
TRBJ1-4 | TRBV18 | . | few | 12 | TGTGCCAGCTCCGAAAGCGCGGAAAAACTGTTTTTT | CASSESAEKLFF
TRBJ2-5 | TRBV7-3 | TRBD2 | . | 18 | TGTGCCAGCAGCTTAATACTAGCGGGAGAGAGGTGGAGAGAGACCCAGTACTTC | CASSLILAGERWRETQYF
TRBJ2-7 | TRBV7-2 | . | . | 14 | TGTGCCAGCAGCCCTGGACTCCGTTCCTACGAGCAGTACTTC | CASSPGLRSYEQYF
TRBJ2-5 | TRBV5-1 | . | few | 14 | TGCGCCAGCAGCTCGGAGGGGTACCAAGAGACCCAGTACTTC | CASSSEGYQETQYF
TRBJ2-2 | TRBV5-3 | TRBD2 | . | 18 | TGTGCCAGAAGCTTTGGACTAGCGGGAGGGCAATACACCGGGGAGCTGTTTTTT | CARSFGLAGGQYTGELFF